This TCR beta chain stems from a study of technical replicates of blood from several donors. CDR1 MGHDK and CDR2 SYGVNS come from the germline V gene. Germline trimming cut 6 bases from V and 8 bases from J; bases unmatched to any gene: 14. The CDR3 is 15 residues long. Assay: immunoSEQ multiplex PCR; the TCRdb copy retains only in-frame clones and omits some. The sample carries under 45,000 clones, around 96% recorded once. This clonotype originated in a human donor in good health. The sample was T cells isolated from PBMCs. The gene calls are TRBV25-1 and TRBJ1-2; 8 nucleotides line up with TRBD1. The CDR3 spells CASRDSPGQDNGYTF. CDR3 nucleotide sequence: TGTGCCAGCAGGGATTCTCCGGGACAGGACAACGGCTACACCTTC.